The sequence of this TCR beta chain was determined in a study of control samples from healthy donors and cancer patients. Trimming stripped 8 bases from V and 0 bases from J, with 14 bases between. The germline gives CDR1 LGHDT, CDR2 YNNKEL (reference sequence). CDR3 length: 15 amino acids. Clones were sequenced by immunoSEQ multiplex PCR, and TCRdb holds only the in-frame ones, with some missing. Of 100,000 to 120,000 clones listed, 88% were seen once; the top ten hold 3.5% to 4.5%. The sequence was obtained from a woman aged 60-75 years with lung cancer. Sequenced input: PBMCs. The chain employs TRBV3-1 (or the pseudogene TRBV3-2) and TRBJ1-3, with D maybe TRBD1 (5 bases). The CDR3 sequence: CASSYRGFSGNTIYF. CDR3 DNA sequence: TGTGCCAGCTCTTACCGGGGGTTCTCTGGAAACACCATATATTTT.